These 12 T cell receptor beta chains were sequenced from one sample in a study of cytomegalovirus exposure and HLA in healthy donors. Measured with immunoSEQ multiplex PCR; TCRdb has only the in-frame clones, and not every one. The table has more than 45,000 clones, about 91% seen once. The material sequenced was PBMCs. These receptors came from a woman in her 30s in good health and CMV-seronegative.

This rearrangement joins TRBV2 to TRBJ1-1; no definite D call. Germline V lookup: CDR1 SNHLY, CDR2 FYNNEI. This CDR3 region has 14 residues. Trimming took off 1 base at V and 0 bases at J, with 6 bases between the two ends. This chain's CDR3 is CASSEESLNTEAFF. The CDR3 coding sequence is TGTGCCAGCAGTGAAGAGAGCTTGAACACTGAAGCTTTCTTT.

The rearrangement uses TRBV5-4 and TRBJ2-7; TRBD2 agrees at 11 bases. Germline CDR1 SGHNT, CDR2 YYREEE (reference sequence). V shed 5 bases and J 4 bases; nucleotides not matched to a gene: 2. The CDR3 spans 13 residues. In DNA form, the CDR3 reads TGTGCCAGCAGACTAGCGGGAGTATACGAGCAGTACTTC. Translating it yields CASRLAGVYEQYF. The full variable domain, completed using reference TRBV5-4 and TRBJ2-7, is ETGVTQSPTHLIKTRGQQVTLRCSSQSGHNTVSWYQQALGQGPQFIFQYYREEENGRGNFPPRFSGLQFPNYSSELNVNALELDDSALYLCASRLAGVYEQYFGPGTRLTVT.

The DNA for the CDR3 is TGTGCCTGGACAGGGGCGAGCAAGGAGACCCAGTACTTC. Protein product: CAWTGASKETQYF. The chain combines TRBV30 with TRBJ2-5, with D maybe TRBD1 (6 bases). Germline V gene data show CDR1 as GTSNPN and CDR2 as SVGIG (reference sequence). V was cut by 4 bases and J by 5 bases, with 14 bases left in between. The length of the CDR3 is 13 residues.

This chain links TRBV4-3 with TRBJ2-3; D might be TRBD2 (6 bases). Germline assignment: CDR1 LGHNA and CDR2 YSLEER. CDR3 length equals 17 residues. Deletions cut 2 bases from V and 3 bases from J, with 18 bases between. This CDR3 reads CASSQSGYLEGTDTQYF. For the CDR3, the DNA is TGCGCCAGCAGCCAATCAGGGTACCTGGAGGGGACAGATACGCAGTATTTT.

The J gene is TRBJ2-2, the V gene TRBV7-3; TRBD2 matches 11 bases. The CDR3 runs 16 residues. Trimming cost V 2 bases and J 7 bases; bases outside gene matches: 6. The germline V gene encodes CDR1 SGHTA and CDR2 FQGTGA. The CDR3: CASSLLAGGYGGELFF. CDR3 DNA sequence: TGTGCCAGCAGCTTATTAGCGGGAGGGTACGGCGGGGAGCTGTTTTTT.

The rearrangement uses TRBV6-5 and TRBJ1-1; D not certain. V was clipped by 4 bases and J by 1 base, with 10 bases between them. In germline, CDR1 is MNHEY, CDR2 SVGAGI. The CDR3 loop spans 14 amino acids. CDR3 bases: TGTGCCAGCAGTTTTGGCACAAAGAACACTGAAGCTTTCTTT. Encoded protein: CASSFGTKNTEAFF.

V gene TRBV19 combines with J gene TRBJ2-7; 9 positions match TRBD2. The junction had 9 bases not matched to a gene; V was cut back by 4 bases and J by 2 bases. Germline V lookup: CDR1 LNHDA, CDR2 SQIVND (reference sequence). There are 16 residues in the CDR3. The CDR3 DNA follows: TGTGCCAGTAGTAGGGCGGGAGGGTTCTCTACCTACGAGCAGTACTTC. Translation: CASSRAGGFSTYEQYF.

V gene TRBV29-1 combines with J gene TRBJ2-5; a possible D gene is TRBD2 (6 bases). The CDR3 has 14 amino acids. Trimming took off 6 bases at V and 0 bases at J, with 14 bases between the two ends. Germline-derived CDR1 and CDR2 are SQVTM and ANQGSEA. The CDR3 loop is CSVAGPTYQETQYF. In DNA form, the CDR3 reads TGCAGCGTAGCGGGTCCAACGTACCAAGAGACCCAGTACTTC.

This rearrangement joins TRBV9 to TRBJ1-3; 7 bases are a match to TRBD1. CDR1 is SGDLS, CDR2 YYNGEE, per germline. J gave up 0 bases and V 4 bases, and 16 bases lay outside the gene matches. The CDR3 length is 19 residues. The CDR3 nucleotides are TGTGCCAGCAGCCCTCGGGACAGCCCCCTAGGGGACTCTGGAAACACCATATATTTT. It yields the protein CASSPRDSPLGDSGNTIYF.

The CDR3 spells CASSPDRSGNTIYF. The CDR3 DNA is TGTGCCAGTAGTCCCGACAGGTCTGGAAACACCATATATTTT. The chain links TRBV19 to TRBJ1-3, with D possibly being TRBD1 (6 bases). The germline CDR1 and CDR2 sequences are LNHDA and SQIVND (reference sequence). Trimming stripped 5 bases from V and 1 base from J, with 9 bases between. The CDR3 contains 14 residues.

V is TRBV19 and J is TRBJ1-1, with 7 positions matching TRBD1. With 5 bases clipped from V and 4 bases from J, the junction kept 10 bases outside the gene matches. Germline values: CDR1 LNHDA, CDR2 SQIVND (reference sequence). The CDR3 is 15 residues long. CDR3 coding DNA: TGTGCCAGTAGTGGGGGCAGGGGGGCCGGCACTGAAGCTTTCTTT. It is translated as CASSGGRGAGTEAFF. The complete variable domain, with remaining parts taken from reference TRBV19 and TRBJ1-1, reads DGGITQSPKYLFRKEGQNVTLSCEQNLNHDAMYWYRQDPGQGLRLIYYSQIVNDFQKGDIAEGYSVSREKKESFPLTVTSAQKNPTAFYLCASSGGRGAGTEAFFGQGTRLTVV.

V and J are TRBV13 and TRBJ1-2; 10 nucleotides agree with TRBD1. J was trimmed by 8 bases and V by 1 base; bases with no gene match: 7. The CDR3 totals 15 residues. In germline, CDR1 is PRHDT, CDR2 FYEKMQ (reference sequence). CDR3 nucleotides: TGTGCCAGCAGCTTAGCCAGGGGACAGGGGTACGGCTACACCTTC. It encodes CASSLARGQGYGYTF.